This TCR beta chain was sequenced for a study of chemoradiotherapy in HPV16-positive cancers. The overall study: Candidate HPV-specific T-cell clones and common TCR motifs came from functional assays in a couple of HPV16-positive patients. The study, taken as a whole, reports: Candidate HPV-specific clones and E7-related TCR motifs grew in tumor during treatment. In HPV16-positive patients, HPV-responsive T-cell expansion tracked better recurrence-free survival.

Repertoires were generated with immunoSEQ multiplex PCR, while TCRdb's copy carries only in-frame clones and drops some. This sample has roughly 19,000 clones, with 75% to 90% found just once. With regard to this clone: The target antigen is unknown.

Repertoires were sampled repeatedly during chemoradiotherapy. There are 15 residues in the CDR3. Germline values: CDR1 SGHTA, CDR2 FQGNSA. The V gene end was trimmed by 1 base and the J gene end by 8 bases; junction bases not matched to a gene: 7. This TCR derives from a human donor with HPV-associated anogenital cancer. The chain has TRBV7-2 and TRBJ1-4; 7 nucleotides align to TRBD1. Sequencing was performed on blood, taken from a patient who underwent chemoradiotherapy. The CDR3 spells CASSLGIGTVEKLFF. The CDR3 bases are TGTGCCAGCAGCTTAGGGATAGGGACAGTAGAAAAACTGTTTTTT.